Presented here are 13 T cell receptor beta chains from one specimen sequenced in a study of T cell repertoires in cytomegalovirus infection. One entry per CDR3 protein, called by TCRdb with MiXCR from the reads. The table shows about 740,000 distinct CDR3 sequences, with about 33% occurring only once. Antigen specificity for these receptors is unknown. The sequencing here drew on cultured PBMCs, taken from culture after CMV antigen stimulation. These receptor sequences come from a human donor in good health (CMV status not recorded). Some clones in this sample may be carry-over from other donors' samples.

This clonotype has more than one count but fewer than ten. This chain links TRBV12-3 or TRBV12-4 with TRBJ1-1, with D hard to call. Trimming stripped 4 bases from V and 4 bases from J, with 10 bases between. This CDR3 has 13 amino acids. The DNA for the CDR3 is TGTGCCAGCAGTTCCCGACAAGCCACTGAAGCTTTCTTT. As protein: CASSSRQATEAFF.

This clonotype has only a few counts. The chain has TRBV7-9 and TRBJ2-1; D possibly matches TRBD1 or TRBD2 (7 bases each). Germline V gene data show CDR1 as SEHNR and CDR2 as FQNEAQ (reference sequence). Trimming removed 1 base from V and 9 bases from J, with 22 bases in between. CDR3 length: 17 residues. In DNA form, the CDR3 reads TGTGCCAGCAGCTTAGAAGGGGGCGGACTAGTGGACCTTGAGCAGTTCTTC. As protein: CASSLEGGGLVDLEQFF.

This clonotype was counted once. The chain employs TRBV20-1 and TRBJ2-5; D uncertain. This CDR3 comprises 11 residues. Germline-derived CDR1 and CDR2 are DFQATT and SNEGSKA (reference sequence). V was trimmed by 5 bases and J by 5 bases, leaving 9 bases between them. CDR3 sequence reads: CSAGSRETQYF. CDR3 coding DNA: TGCAGTGCTGGGTCTCGCGAGACCCAGTACTTC.

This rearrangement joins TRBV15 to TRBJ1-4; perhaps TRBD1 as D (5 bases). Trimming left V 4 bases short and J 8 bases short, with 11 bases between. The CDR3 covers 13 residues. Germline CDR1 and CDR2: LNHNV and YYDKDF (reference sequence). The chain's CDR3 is CATSTRGKEKLFF. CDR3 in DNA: TGTGCCACCAGCACCCGGGGGAAGGAAAAACTGTTTTTT.

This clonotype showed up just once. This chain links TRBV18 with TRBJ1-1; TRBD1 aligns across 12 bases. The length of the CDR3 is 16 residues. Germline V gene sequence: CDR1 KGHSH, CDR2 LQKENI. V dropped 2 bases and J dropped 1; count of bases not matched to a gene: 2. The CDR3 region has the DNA TGTGCCAGCTCACCAACGGGACAGGGGGCGAACACTGAAGCTTTCTTT. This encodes CASSPTGQGANTEAFF.

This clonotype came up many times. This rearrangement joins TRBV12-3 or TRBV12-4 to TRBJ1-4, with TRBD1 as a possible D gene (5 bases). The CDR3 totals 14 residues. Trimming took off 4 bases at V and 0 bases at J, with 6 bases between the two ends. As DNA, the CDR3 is TGTGCCAGCAGTTCGGGGGCAACTAATGAAAAACTGTTTTTT. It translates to CASSSGATNEKLFF.

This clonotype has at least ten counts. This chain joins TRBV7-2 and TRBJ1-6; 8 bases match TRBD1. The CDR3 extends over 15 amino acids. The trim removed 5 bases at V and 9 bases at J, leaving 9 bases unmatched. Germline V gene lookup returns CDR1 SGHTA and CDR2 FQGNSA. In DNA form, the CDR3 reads TGTGCCAGCAGCCCCGGGGGGCAGGGGGCTTCACCCCTCCACTTT. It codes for CASSPGGQGASPLHF. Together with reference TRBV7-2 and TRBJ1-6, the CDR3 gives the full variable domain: GAGVSQSPSNKVTEKGKDVELRCDPISGHTALYWYRQSLGQGLEFLIYFQGNSAPDKSGLPSDRFSAERTGGSVSTLTIQRTQQEDSAVYLCASSPGGQGASPLHFGNGTRLTVT.

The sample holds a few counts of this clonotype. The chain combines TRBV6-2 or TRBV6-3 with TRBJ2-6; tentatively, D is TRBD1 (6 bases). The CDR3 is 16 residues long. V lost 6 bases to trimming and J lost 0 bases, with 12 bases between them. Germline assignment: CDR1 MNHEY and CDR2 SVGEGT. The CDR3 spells CASSPPQGSGANVLTF. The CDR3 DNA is TGTGCCAGCAGCCCACCACAGGGCTCTGGGGCCAACGTCCTGACTTTC.

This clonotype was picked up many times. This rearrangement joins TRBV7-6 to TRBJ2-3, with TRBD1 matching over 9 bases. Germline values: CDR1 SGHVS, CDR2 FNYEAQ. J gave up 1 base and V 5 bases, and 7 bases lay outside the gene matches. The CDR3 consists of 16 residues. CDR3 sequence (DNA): TGTGCCAGCAGCCTCGCGGGGACAGGGCGCACAGATACGCAGTATTTT. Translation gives CASSLAGTGRTDTQYF.

CDR3 amino acids: CASSPGGTGIIDEQFF. CDR3 DNA: TGTGCCAGCTCACCAGGAGGGACAGGGATCATCGATGAGCAGTTCTTC. The chain links TRBV18 to TRBJ2-1; 9 bases are shared with TRBD1. The germline gives CDR1 KGHSH, CDR2 LQKENI. After removal of 2 bases from V and 8 bases from J, the junction contained 10 bases not matched to a gene. The CDR3 has 16 residues.

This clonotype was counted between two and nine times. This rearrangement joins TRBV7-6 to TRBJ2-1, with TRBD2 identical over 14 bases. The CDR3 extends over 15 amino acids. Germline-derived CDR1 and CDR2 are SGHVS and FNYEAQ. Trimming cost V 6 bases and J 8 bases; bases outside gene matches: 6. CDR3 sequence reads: CASSPGLAGGHEQFF. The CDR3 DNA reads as TGTGCCAGCAGTCCAGGACTAGCGGGAGGACATGAGCAGTTCTTC.

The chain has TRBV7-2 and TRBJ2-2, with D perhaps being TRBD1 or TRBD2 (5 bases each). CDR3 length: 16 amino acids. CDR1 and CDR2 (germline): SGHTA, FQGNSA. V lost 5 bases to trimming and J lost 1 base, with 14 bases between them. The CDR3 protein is CASSPGWGKNTGELFF. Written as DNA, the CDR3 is TGTGCCAGCAGCCCGGGGTGGGGGAAGAACACCGGGGAGCTGTTTTTT.

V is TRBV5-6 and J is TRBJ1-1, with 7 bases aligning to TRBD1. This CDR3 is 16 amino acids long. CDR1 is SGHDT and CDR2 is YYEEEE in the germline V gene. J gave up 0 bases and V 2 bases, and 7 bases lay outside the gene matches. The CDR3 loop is CASSLETGYMNTEAFF. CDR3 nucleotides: TGTGCCAGCAGCTTAGAGACAGGGTACATGAACACTGAAGCTTTCTTT. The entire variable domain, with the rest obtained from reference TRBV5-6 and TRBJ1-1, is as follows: DAGVTQSPTHLIKTRGQQVTLRCSPKSGHDTVSWYQQALGQGPQFIFQYYEEEERQRGNFPDRFSGHQFPNYSSELNVNALLLGDSALYLCASSLETGYMNTEAFFGQGTRLTVV.